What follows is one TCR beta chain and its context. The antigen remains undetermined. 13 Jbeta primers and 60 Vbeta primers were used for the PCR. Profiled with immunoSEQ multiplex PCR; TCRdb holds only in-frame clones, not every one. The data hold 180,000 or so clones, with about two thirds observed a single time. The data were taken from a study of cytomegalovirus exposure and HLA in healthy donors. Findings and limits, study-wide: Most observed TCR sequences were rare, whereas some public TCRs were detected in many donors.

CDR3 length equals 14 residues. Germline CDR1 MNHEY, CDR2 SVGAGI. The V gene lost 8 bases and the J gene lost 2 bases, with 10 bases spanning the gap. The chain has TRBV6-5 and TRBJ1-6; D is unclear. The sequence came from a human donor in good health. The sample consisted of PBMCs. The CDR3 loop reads CASGGLTYNSPLHF. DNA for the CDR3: TGTGCCAGCGGAGGTCTTACCTATAATTCACCCCTCCACTTT.